The entry that follows covers one TCR beta chain sequence. This entry belongs to a study of blood T cell repertoires in COVID-19. V dropped 2 bases and J dropped 2; count of bases not matched to a gene: 3. The CDR3 runs 15 residues. Germline values: CDR1 LGHDT, CDR2 YNNKEL (reference sequence). In the study's own analysis: Reference gene primer amplification in the assay estimated nucleated cell counts. TCRdb's copy holds only in-frame clones and misses some; the assay was immunoSEQ multiplex PCR. The DNA gave D and trimming, while V, J and clone size come from that table. The table lists 100,000 to 150,000 clones, about 83% of them singletons.

Sequencing input: peripheral blood. V is TRBV3-1 (or the pseudogene TRBV3-2) and J is TRBJ2-1; TRBD1 aligns across 7 bases. The sequence came from a man aged 55-75 years with acute or convalescent COVID-19. The CDR3 sequence is CASSQRGGTYNEQFF. Here the CDR3 DNA reads TGTGCCAGCAGCCAACGAGGGGGCACCTACAATGAGCAGTTCTTC.